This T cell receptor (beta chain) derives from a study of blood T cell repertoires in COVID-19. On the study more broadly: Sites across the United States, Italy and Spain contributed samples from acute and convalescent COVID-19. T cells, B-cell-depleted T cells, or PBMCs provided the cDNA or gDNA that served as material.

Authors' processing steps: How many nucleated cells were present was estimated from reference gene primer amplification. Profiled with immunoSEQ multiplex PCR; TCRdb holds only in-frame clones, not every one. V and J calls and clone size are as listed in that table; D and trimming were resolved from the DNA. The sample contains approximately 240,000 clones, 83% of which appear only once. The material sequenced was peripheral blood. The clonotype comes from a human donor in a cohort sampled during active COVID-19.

The CDR3 DNA reads as TGTGCCAGCAGCACTACAAATTCTGGAAACACCATATATTTT. This gives the protein CASSTTNSGNTIYF. The chain combines TRBV27 with TRBJ1-3; D is unresolved. The V end was cut by 6 bases, the J end by 1 base, with 10 bases between. Germline CDR1 reads MNHEY; CDR2 reads SMNVEV (reference sequence). This CDR3 comprises 14 residues.